This paragraph reports one TCR beta chain. The antigen remains undetermined. A second PCR, run for about 6 to 12 cycles, used a sample-barcoded 5' primer plus a J-beta primer mix. Using its own MiXCR run on the 5' RACE reads, TCRdb lists one record per CDR3 protein. The data show approximately 1,700,000 distinct CDR3 sequences, more than 35% seen once. The CDR3 is 15 amino acids. Deletions cut 6 bases from V and 2 bases from J, with 14 bases between. CDR1 is DFQATT, CDR2 SNEGSKA, per germline (reference sequence). This entry comes from a study of blood T cells in healthy people across ages. Overall study results and limits: Considered underestimates were the diversity estimates obtained from one million T cells.

This chain connects TRBV20-1 to TRBJ1-6, with D unclear. The source is a human donor in good health. Sequencing was performed on blood. In DNA form, the CDR3 reads TGCAGTGCATCTCAAAGGGAAACCTATAATTCACCCCTCCACTTT. Residues: CSASQRETYNSPLHF.